This paragraph covers one TCR beta chain sequence. With 3 bases removed from V and 8 bases from J, the gap between germline ends came to 15 bases. The CDR3 sequence is 14 residues long. Germline CDR1 and CDR2: LNHNV and YYDKDF (reference sequence). The record originates from a study of blood T cell repertoires in COVID-19. The data were produced by immunoSEQ multiplex PCR, yet TCRdb's version contains in-frame clones alone and is incomplete. Of under 300,000 clones listed, almost 85% were seen once; the top ten hold 15%. The chain is built from TRBV15 and TRBJ2-3, with D uncertain. Sequencing was carried out using PBMCs or T cells enriched from blood (not recorded which). This TCR derives from a man between 40 and 49 years old who had recovered from COVID-19. The CDR3 is CATSRARFEATQYF. CDR3 sequence (DNA): TGTGCCACCAGCAGGGCGAGGTTCGAGGCTACGCAGTATTTT.